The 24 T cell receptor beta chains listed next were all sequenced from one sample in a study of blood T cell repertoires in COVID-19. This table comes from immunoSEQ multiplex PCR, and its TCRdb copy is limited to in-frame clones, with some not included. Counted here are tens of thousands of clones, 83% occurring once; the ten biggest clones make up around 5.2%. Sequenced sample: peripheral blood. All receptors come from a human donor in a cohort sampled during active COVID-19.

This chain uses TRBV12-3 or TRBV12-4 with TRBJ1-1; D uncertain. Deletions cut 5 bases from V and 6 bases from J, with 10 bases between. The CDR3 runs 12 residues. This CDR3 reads CASSLWGAEAFF. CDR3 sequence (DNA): TGTGCCAGCAGTCTCTGGGGAGCTGAAGCTTTCTTT.

CDR3 region: CASSGGLPYF. The CDR3, as DNA: TGTGCCAGCAGCGGGGGACTCCCGTACTTC. The chain uses TRBV21-1 and TRBJ2-7; the DNA was not compared with TRBD2, the D call given in the table. TRBV21-1 is reported as a pseudogene. The CDR3 is made up of 10 amino acids.

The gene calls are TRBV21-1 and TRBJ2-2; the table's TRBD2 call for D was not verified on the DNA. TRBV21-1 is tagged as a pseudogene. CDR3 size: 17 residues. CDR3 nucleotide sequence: TGTGCCAGCAGCAAATGCGGAACCGGGGTTGCGACCGGGGAGCTGTTTTTT. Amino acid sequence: CASSKCGTGVATGELFF.

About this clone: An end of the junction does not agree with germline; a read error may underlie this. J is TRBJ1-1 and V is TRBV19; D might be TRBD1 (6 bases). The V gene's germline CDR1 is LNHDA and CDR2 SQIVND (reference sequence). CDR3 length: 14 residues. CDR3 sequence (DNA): TGTGCCAGTGGTATGCGCCCCGGGACAACCGAAGCTTTCTTT. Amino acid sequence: CASGMRPGTTEAFF.

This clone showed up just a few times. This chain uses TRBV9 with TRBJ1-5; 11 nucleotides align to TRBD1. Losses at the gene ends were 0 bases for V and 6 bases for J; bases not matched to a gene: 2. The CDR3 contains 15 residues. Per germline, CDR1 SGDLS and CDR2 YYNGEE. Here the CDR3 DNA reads TGTGCCAGCAGCGTAGGGGACAGGGGGTCTCAGCCCCAGCATTTT. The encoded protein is CASSVGDRGSQPQHF.

This chain's CDR3 is CASRLTSGSDTQYF. CDR3 sequence (DNA): TGTGCCAGCAGGTTGACTAGCGGGTCAGATACGCAGTATTTT. The chain has TRBV2 and TRBJ2-3, with 10 bases that match TRBD2. The ends lost 6 bases at V and 4 bases at J; junction bases unmatched: 4. The germline V gene encodes CDR1 SNHLY and CDR2 FYNNEI. This CDR3 has 14 amino acids.

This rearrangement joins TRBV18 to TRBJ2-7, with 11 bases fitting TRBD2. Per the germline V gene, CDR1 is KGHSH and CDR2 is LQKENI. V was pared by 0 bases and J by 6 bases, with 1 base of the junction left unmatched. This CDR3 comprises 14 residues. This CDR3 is CASSPPGLAGEQYF. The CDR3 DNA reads TGTGCCAGCTCACCACCTGGACTAGCGGGCGAGCAGTACTTC.

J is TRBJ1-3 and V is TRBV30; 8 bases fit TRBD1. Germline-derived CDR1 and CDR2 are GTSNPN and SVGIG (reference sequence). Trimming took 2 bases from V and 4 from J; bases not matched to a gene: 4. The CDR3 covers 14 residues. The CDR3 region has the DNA TGTGCCTGGAGTACAGGGGGGTTCGGAAACACCATATATTTT. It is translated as CAWSTGGFGNTIYF.

CDR3 in amino acids: CASSSDRAWEQYF. CDR3 DNA sequence: TGTGCCAGCAGCTCGGACAGGGCTTGGGAGCAGTACTTC. J is TRBJ2-7 and V is TRBV5-5, with 8 nucleotides matching TRBD1. The V and J ends lost 3 bases and 7 bases, in that order; junction bases with no gene match: 6. Germline V CDR1 and CDR2: SGHKS, YYEKEE (reference sequence). There are 13 residues in the CDR3. The complete variable domain, with remaining parts taken from reference TRBV5-5 and TRBJ2-7, reads DAGVTQSPTHLIKTRGQQVTLRCSPISGHKSVSWYQQVLGQGPQFIFQYYEKEERGRGNFPDRFSARQFPNYSSELNVNALLLGDSALYLCASSSDRAWEQYFGPGTRLTVT.

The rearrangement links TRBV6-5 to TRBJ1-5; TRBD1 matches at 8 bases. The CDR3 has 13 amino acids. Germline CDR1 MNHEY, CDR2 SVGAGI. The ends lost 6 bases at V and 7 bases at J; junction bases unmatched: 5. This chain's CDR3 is CASSIYRGQPQHF. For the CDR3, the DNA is TGTGCCAGCAGCATATACAGGGGGCAGCCCCAGCATTTT.

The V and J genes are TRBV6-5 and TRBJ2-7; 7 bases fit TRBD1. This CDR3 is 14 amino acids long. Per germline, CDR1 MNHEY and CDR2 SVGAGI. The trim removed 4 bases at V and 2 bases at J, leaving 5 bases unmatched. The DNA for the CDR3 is TGTGCCAGCAGTTCCACCGGGACAGCCTACGAGCAGTACTTC. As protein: CASSSTGTAYEQYF.

The CDR3 is CATSVHRVDQPQHF. The CDR3 nucleotides are TGTGCCACCAGTGTCCACAGGGTGGATCAGCCCCAGCATTTT. The chain couples TRBV24-1 to TRBJ1-5; D is perhaps TRBD1 (6 bases). The germline V and J ends were trimmed by 5 bases and 5 bases, with 12 bases remaining between them. CDR1 is KGHDR, CDR2 SFDVKD, per germline. This CDR3 region has 14 residues.

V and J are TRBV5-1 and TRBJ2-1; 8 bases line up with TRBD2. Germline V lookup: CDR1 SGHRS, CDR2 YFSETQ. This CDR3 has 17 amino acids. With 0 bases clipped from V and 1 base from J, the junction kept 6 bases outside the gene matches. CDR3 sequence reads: CASSLVGSGISYNEQFF. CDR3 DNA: TGCGCCAGCAGCTTGGTGGGTAGCGGGATTTCCTACAATGAGCAGTTCTTC.

The CDR3 DNA sequence: TGTGCCAGCAGGACAGTGGGCCCCTGGTTAACAGGGCTAAACACTGAAGCTTTCTTT. Residues: CASRTVGPWLTGLNTEAFF. This chain connects TRBV21-1 to TRBJ1-1; the D call TRBD1 from the table was never checked on the DNA. TRBV21-1 constitutes a pseudogene. This CDR3 is built from 19 residues.

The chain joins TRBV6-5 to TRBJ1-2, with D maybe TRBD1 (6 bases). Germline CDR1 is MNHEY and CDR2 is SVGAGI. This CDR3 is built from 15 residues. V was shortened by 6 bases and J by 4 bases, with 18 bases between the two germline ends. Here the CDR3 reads CASSASGGGGYGYTF. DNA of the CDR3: TGTGCCAGCAGCGCATCCGGGGGCGGGGGCTATGGCTACACCTTC.

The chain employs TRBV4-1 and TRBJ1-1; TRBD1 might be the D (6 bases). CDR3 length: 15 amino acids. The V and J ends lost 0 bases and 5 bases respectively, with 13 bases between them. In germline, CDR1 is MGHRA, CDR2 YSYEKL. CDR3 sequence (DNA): TGCGCCAGCAGCCAAGATAGAGGGGGAAGAACTGAAGCTTTCTTT. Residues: CASSQDRGGRTEAFF.

CDR3: CSATGAESPYEQYF. DNA for the CDR3: TGCAGCGCCACCGGAGCGGAATCCCCCTACGAGCAGTACTTC. This chain uses TRBV29-1 with TRBJ2-7; possibly TRBD2 for D (5 bases). Between the trimmed V and J ends, which lost 7 bases and 2 bases, there was a span of 18 bases. This CDR3 comprises 14 residues. Looked up from germline, CDR1 is SQVTM and CDR2 is ANQGSEA.

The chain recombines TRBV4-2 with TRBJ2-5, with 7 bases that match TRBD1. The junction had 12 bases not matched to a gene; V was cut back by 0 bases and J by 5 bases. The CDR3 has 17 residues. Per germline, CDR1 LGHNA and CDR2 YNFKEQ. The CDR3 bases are TGTGCCAGCAGCCAAGATCCTGCAATTACAGGGGTTGAGACCCAGTACTTC. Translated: CASSQDPAITGVETQYF.

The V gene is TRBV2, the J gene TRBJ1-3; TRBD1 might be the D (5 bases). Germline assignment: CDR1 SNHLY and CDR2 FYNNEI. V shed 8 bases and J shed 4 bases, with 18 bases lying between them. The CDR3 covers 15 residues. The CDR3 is CASSMGRLGGNTIYF. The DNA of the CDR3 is TGTGCCAGCTCGATGGGGCGGTTGGGGGGAAACACCATATATTTT.

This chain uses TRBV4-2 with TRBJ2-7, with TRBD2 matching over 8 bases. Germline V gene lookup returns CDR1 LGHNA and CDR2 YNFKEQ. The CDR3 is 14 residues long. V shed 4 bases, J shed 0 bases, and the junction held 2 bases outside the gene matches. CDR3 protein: CASSLSGASYEQYF. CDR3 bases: TGTGCCAGCAGCCTTAGCGGGGCCTCCTACGAGCAGTACTTC.

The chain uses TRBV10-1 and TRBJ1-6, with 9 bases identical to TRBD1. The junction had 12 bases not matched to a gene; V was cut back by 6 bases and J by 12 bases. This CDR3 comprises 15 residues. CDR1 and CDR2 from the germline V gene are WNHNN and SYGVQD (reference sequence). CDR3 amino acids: CASSGQGPGVGPLHF. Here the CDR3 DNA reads TGCGCCAGCAGCGGACAGGGGCCCGGCGTAGGACCCCTCCACTTT.

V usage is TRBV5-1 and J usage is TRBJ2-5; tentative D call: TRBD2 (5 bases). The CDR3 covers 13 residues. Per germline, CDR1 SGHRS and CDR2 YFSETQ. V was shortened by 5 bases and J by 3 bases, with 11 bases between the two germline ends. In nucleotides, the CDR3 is TGCGCCAGCAGGGACTCCACGGAAGAGACCCAGTACTTC. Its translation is CASRDSTEETQYF.

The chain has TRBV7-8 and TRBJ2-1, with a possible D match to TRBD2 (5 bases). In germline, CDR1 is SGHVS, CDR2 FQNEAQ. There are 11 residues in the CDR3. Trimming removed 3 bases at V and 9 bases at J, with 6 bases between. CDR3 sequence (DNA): TGTGCCAGCAGCTTTGAGGGTGAGCAGTTCTTC. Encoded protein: CASSFEGEQFF. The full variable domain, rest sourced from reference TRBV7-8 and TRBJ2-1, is GAGVSQSPRYKVAKRGQDVALRCDPISGHVSLFWYQQALGQGPEFLTYFQNEAQLDKSGLPSDRFFAERPEGSVSTLKIQRTQQEDSAVYLCASSFEGEQFFGPGTRLTVL.

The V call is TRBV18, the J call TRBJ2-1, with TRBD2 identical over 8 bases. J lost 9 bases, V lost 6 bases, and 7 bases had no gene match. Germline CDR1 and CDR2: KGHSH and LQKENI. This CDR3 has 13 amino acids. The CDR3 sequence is CASSRREGGEQFF. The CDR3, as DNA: TGTGCCAGCTCCCGACGGGAGGGAGGTGAGCAGTTCTTC.